The present TCR beta chain was sequenced within a study of shared clonotypes between healthy human individuals. Germline loops: CDR1 MNHNS, CDR2 SASEGT. V was trimmed by 11 bases and J by 4 bases, leaving 14 bases between them. CDR3 length equals 13 residues. Libraries were prepared by immunoSEQ multiplex PCR; TCRdb keeps only in-frame clonotypes and omits some of them. The table includes 1,500,000 or so clones, around 97% detected once. The gene calls are TRBV6-1 and TRBJ2-2, with D possibly matching TRBD2 (5 bases). Source material: naive CD4+ T cells sorted from blood. Subset noted: CD45RA+ positively selected. The origin of this receptor is a man aged 25 to 40 in good health. CDR3 coding DNA: TGTGCCTGCAAGGGAGCACCCACCGGGGAGCTGTTTTTT. Protein product: CACKGAPTGELFF.